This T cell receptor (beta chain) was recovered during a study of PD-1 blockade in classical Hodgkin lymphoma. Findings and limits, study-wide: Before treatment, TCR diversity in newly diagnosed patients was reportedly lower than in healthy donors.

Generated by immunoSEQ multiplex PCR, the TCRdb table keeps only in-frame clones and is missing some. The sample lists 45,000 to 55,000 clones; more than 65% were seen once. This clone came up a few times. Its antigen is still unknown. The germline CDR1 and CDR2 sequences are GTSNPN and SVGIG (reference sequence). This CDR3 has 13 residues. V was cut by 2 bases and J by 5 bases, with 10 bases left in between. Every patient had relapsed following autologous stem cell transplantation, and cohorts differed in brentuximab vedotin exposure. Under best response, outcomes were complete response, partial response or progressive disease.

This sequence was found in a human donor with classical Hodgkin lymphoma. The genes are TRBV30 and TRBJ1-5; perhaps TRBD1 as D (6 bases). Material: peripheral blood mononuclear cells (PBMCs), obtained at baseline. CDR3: CAWSREGDQPQHF. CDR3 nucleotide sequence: TGTGCCTGGAGTAGAGAGGGGGATCAGCCCCAGCATTTT.